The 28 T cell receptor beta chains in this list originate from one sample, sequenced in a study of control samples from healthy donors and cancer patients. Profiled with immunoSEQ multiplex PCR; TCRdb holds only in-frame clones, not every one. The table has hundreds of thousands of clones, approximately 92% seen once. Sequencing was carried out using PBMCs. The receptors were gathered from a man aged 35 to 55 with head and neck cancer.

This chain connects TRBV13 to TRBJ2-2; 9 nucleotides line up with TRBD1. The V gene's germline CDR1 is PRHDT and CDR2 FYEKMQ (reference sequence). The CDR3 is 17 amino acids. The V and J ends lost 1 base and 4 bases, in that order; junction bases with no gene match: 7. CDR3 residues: CASSLAGGQGRTGELFF. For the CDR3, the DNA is TGTGCCAGCAGCTTAGCGGGGGGACAGGGTCGCACCGGGGAGCTGTTTTTT.

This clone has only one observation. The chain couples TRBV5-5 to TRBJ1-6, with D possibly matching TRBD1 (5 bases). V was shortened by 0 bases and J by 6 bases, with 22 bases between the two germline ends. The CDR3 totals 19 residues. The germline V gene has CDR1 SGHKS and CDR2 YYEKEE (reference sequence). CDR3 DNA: TGTGCCAGCAGCTTGGTAGCGTTCGCCAGGGACGGTAGTAATTCACCCCTCCACTTT. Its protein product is CASSLVAFARDGSNSPLHF.

Here the CDR3 reads CASSPATGSSYNEQFF. The CDR3 region has the DNA TGTGCCAGCAGCCCAGCGACGGGTAGCTCCTACAATGAGCAGTTCTTC. The chain links TRBV7-3 to TRBJ2-1; D unresolved. Germline V gene lookup returns CDR1 SGHTA and CDR2 FQGTGA. V was cut by 5 bases and J by 0 bases, with 14 bases left in between. The CDR3 is 16 residues long.

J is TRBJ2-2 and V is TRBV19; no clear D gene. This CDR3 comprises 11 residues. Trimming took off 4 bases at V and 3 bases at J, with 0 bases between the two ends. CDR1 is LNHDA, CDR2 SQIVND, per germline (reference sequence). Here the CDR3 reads CASSNTGELFF. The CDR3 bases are TGTGCCAGTAGTAACACCGGGGAGCTGTTTTTT.

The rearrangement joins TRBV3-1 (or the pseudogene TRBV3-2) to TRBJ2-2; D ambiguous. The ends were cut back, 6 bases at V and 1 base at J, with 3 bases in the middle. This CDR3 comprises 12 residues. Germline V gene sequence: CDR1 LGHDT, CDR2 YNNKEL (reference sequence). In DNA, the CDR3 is TGTGCCAGCAGACAGAACACCGGGGAGCTGTTTTTT. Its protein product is CASRQNTGELFF.

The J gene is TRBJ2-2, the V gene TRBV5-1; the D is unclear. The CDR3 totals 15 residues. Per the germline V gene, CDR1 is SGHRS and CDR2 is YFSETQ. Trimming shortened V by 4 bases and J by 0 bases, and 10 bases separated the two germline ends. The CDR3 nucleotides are TGCGCCAGCAGCCCACAAGTCTCGAACACCGGGGAGCTGTTTTTT. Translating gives CASSPQVSNTGELFF.

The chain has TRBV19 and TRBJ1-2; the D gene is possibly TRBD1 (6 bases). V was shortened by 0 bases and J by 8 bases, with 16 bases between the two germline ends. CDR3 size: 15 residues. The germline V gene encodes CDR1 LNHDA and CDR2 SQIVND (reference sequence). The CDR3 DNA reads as TGTGCCAGTAGTATAGATCGGGGGCCATCGGGAGGCTACACCTTC. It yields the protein CASSIDRGPSGGYTF.

The CDR3 sequence: CASSSPLLTSDAYNEQFF. CDR3 in DNA: TGTGCCAGCAGTTCCCCCCTCCTGACTAGCGACGCCTACAATGAGCAGTTCTTC. The chain couples TRBV6-2 or TRBV6-3 to TRBJ2-1, with 8 bases fitting TRBD2. In germline, CDR1 is MNHEY, CDR2 SVGEGT. CDR3 size: 18 residues. Trimming removed 4 bases from V and 2 bases from J; junction bases left unmatched: 13.

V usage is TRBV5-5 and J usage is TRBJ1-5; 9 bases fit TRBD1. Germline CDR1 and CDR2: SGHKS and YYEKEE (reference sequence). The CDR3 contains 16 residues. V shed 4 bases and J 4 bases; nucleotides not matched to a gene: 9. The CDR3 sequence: CASSPGTGTSNQPQHF. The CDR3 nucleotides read TGTGCCAGCAGCCCCGGGACAGGGACTTCTAATCAGCCCCAGCATTTT. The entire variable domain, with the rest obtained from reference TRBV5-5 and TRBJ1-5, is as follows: DAGVTQSPTHLIKTRGQQVTLRCSPISGHKSVSWYQQVLGQGPQFIFQYYEKEERGRGNFPDRFSARQFPNYSSELNVNALLLGDSALYLCASSPGTGTSNQPQHFGDGTRLSIL.

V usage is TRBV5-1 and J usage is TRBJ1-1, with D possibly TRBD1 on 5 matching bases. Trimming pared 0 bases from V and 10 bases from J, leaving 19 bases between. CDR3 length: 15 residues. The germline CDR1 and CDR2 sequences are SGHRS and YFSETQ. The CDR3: CASSLEASREGGAFF. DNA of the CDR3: TGCGCCAGCAGCTTGGAAGCGAGCAGGGAGGGAGGAGCTTTCTTT.

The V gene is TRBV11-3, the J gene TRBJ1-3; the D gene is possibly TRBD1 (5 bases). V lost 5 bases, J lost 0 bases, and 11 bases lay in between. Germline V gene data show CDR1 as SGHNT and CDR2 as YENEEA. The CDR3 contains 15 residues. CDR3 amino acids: CASSTDSHSGNTIYF. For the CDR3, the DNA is TGTGCCAGCAGCACCGACAGCCACTCTGGAAACACCATATATTTT.

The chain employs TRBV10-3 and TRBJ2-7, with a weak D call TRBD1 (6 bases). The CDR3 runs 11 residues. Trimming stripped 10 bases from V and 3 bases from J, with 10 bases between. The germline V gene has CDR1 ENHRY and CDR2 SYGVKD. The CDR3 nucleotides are TGTGCCACCGGACAGAACTACGAGCAGTACTTC. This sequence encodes CATGQNYEQYF.

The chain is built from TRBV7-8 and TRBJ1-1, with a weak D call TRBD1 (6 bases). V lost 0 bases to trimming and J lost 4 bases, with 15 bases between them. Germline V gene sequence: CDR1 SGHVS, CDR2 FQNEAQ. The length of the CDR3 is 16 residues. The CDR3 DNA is TGTGCCAGCAGCTTAGCGCTGGGTCAGGGGAGCACTGAAGCTTTCTTT. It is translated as CASSLALGQGSTEAFF.

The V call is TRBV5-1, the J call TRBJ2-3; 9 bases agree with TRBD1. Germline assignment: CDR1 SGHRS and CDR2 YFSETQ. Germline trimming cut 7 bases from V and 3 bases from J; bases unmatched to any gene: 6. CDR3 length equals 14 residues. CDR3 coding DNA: TGCGCCAGCGGACAAGGACAGGGGACAGATACGCAGTATTTT. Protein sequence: CASGQGQGTDTQYF.

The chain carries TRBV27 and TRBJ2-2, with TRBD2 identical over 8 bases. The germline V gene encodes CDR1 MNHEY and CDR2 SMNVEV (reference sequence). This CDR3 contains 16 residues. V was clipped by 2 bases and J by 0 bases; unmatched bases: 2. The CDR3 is CASSLLSGANTGELFF. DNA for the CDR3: TGTGCCAGCAGTTTACTTAGCGGGGCGAACACCGGGGAGCTGTTTTTT.

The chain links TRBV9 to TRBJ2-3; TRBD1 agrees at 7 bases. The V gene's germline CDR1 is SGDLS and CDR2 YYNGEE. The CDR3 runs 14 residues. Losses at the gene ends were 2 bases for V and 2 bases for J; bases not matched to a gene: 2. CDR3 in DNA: TGTGCCAGCAGCGTGGGACAGTTCACAGATACGCAGTATTTT. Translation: CASSVGQFTDTQYF.

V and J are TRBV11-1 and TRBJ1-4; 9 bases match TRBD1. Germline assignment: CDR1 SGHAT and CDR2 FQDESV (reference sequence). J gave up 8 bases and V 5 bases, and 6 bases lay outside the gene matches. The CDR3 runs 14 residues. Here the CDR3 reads CASSIAGTGEKLFF. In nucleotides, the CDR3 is TGTGCCAGCAGCATCGCCGGGACAGGGGAAAAACTGTTTTTT.

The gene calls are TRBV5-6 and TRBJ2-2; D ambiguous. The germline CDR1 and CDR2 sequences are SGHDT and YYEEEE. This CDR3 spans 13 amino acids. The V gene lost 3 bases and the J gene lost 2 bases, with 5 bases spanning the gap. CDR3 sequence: CASSSTNTGELFF. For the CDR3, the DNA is TGTGCCAGCAGCTCGACCAACACCGGGGAGCTGTTTTTT.

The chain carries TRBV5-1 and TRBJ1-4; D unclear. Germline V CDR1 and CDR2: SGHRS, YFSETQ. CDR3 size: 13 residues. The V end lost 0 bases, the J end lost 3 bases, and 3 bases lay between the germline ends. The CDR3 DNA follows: TGCGCCAGCAGCTTGGTACCTAATGAAAAACTGTTTTTT. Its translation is CASSLVPNEKLFF.

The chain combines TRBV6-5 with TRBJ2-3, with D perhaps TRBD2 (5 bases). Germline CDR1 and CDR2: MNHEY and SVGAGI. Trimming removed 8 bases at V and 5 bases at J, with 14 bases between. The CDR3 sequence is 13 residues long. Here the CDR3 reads CASGAISGDTQYF. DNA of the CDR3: TGTGCCAGCGGCGCGATAAGCGGAGATACGCAGTATTTT.

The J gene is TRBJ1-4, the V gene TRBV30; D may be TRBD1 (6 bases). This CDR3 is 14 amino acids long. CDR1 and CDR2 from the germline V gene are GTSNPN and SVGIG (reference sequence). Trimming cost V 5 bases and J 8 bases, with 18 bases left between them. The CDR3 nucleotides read TGTGCCTGGGGTCGGGGGCAGCAGGGGGAAAAACTGTTTTTT. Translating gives CAWGRGQQGEKLFF.

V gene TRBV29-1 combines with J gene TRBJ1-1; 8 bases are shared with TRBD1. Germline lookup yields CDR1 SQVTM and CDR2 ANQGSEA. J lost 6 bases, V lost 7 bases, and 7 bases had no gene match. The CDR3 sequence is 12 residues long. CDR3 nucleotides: TGCAGCGGCGGACAGGGTGGCGCTGAAGCTTTCTTT. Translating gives CSGGQGGAEAFF.

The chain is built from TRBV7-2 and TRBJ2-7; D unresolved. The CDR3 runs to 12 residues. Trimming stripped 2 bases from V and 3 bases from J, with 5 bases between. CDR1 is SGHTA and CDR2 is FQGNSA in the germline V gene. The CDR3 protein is CASSLSSYEQYF. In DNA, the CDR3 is TGTGCCAGCAGCTTATCAAGCTACGAGCAGTACTTC. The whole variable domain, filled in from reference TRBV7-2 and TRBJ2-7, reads GAGVSQSPSNKVTEKGKDVELRCDPISGHTALYWYRQSLGQGLEFLIYFQGNSAPDKSGLPSDRFSAERTGGSVSTLTIQRTQQEDSAVYLCASSLSSYEQYFGPGTRLTVT.

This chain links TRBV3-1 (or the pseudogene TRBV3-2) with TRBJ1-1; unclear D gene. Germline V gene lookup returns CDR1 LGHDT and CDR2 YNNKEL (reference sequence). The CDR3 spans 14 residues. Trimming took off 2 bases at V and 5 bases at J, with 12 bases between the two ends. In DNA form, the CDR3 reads TGTGCCAGCAGCCAACCATCCAGAGGAACTGAAGCTTTCTTT. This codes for CASSQPSRGTEAFF.

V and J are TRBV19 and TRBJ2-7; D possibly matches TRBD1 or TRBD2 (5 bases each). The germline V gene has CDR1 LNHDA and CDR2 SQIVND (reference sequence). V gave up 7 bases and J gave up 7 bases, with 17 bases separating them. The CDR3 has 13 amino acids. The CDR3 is CASKKAGTGEQYF. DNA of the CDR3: TGTGCCAGTAAGAAGGCAGGGACGGGAGAGCAGTACTTC.

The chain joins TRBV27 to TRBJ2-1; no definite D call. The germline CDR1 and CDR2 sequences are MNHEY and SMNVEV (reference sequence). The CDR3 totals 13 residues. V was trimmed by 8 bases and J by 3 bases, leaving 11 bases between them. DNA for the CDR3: TGTGCCAGCGCAGTATATCTCTACAATGAGCAGTTCTTC. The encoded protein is CASAVYLYNEQFF.

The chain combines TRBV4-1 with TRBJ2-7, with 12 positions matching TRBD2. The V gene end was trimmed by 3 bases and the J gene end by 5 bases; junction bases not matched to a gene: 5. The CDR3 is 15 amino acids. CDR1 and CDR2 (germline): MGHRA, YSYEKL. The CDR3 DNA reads TGCGCCAGCAGCCATTGGGGACTAGCGGGTAACGAGCAGTACTTC. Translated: CASSHWGLAGNEQYF.

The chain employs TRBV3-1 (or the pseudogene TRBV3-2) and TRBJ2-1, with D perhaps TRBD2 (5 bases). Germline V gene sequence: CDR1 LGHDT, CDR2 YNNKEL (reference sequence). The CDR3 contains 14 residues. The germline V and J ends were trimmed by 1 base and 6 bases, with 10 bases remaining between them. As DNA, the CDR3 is TGTGCCAGCAGCCAAGTGGATCGGGGCAATGAGCAGTTCTTC. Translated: CASSQVDRGNEQFF.